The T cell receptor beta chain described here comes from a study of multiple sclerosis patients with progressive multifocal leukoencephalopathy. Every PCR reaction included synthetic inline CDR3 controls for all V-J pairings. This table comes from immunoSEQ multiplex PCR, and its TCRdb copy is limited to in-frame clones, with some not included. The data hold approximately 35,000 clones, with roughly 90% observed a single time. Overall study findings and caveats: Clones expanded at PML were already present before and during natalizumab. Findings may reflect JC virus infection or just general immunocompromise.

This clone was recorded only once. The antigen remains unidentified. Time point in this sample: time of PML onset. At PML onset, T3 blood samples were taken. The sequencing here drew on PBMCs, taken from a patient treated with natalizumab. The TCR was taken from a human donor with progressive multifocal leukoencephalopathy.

CDR3 coding DNA: TGTGCCAGCAGCCGCACCTCAGGGAGGTACACCAATGAGCAGTTCTTC. It encodes CASSRTSGRYTNEQFF. The V gene is TRBV7-3, the J gene TRBJ2-1, with a possible D match to TRBD2 (6 bases). Germline V gene sequence: CDR1 SGHTA, CDR2 FQGTGA. V was clipped by 5 bases and J by 6 bases, with 20 bases between them. CDR3 size: 16 residues.